The 13 T cell receptor beta chains below come from one sample, sequenced in a study. TCRdb reanalysed the reads using MiXCR and keeps one entry per CDR3 protein. The sample has 3,400 or so distinct CDR3 sequences, about 9.6% seen once; the top ten hold over 6%. The sample comprised CD4+ T cells from synovial fluid. Receptors originate from a human donor with rheumatoid arthritis.

In its sample, this clonotype is medium-sized. V gene TRBV7-2 combines with J gene TRBJ2-1; 10 bases line up with TRBD2. V was pared by 0 bases and J by 8 bases, with 4 bases of the junction left unmatched. Germline V gene data show CDR1 as SGHTA and CDR2 as FQGNSA. The CDR3 extends over 15 amino acids. CDR3 in amino acids: CASSLASSGSHEQFF. The CDR3 DNA reads as TGTGCCAGCAGCTTAGCGTCTAGCGGGAGTCATGAGCAGTTCTTC.

J is TRBJ1-2 and V is TRBV5-1; TRBD1 agrees at 10 bases. The CDR3 totals 15 residues. Trimming cost V 1 base and J 6 bases; bases outside gene matches: 6. Per germline, CDR1 SGHRS and CDR2 YFSETQ. The CDR3 loop is CASSLSTGGADGYTF. Here the CDR3 DNA reads TGCGCCAGCAGCTTGTCGACAGGGGGCGCGGATGGCTACACCTTC.

By share of the sample, this clonotype is medium-sized. The gene calls are TRBV5-1 and TRBJ1-4, with D uncertain. This CDR3 spans 12 amino acids. The germline CDR1 and CDR2 sequences are SGHRS and YFSETQ. The ends were cut back, 4 bases at V and 5 bases at J, with 6 bases in the middle. In DNA form, the CDR3 reads TGCGCCAGCAGCCTGAAAAATGAAAAACTGTTTTTT. Its protein is CASSLKNEKLFF.

This clonotype was counted at least ten times. The chain employs TRBV20-1 and TRBJ2-5, with TRBD1 matching over 9 bases. Trimming removed 3 bases from V and 3 bases from J; junction bases left unmatched: 14. Germline CDR1 is DFQATT and CDR2 is SNEGSKA (reference sequence). The CDR3 runs 17 residues. The CDR3 nucleotides are TGCAGTGCTAGCTCATCGGGGACAGGGAGGTTCGAAGAGACCCAGTACTTC. Residues: CSASSSGTGRFEETQYF.

This clonotype was detected ten times or more. This chain joins TRBV9 and TRBJ2-5; D unclear. V was shortened by 0 bases and J by 5 bases, with 8 bases between the two germline ends. Germline V lookup: CDR1 SGDLS, CDR2 YYNGEE. The CDR3 length is 13 residues. Here the CDR3 DNA reads TGTGCCAGCAGCGTAGAAGGGATCGAGACCCAGTACTTC. It yields the protein CASSVEGIETQYF.

This clonotype counts as medium-sized. This chain connects TRBV11-3 to TRBJ2-2; 7 bases line up with TRBD2. There are 16 residues in the CDR3. Trimming cost V 5 bases and J 7 bases; bases outside gene matches: 13. Germline lookup yields CDR1 SGHNT and CDR2 YENEEA. CDR3 sequence: CASSPPSGGGVGELFF. The DNA of the CDR3 is TGTGCCAGCAGCCCTCCTAGCGGAGGCGGAGTCGGGGAGCTGTTTTTT.

The chain joins TRBV7-2 to TRBJ2-2, with a tentative D call TRBD2 (7 bases). Trimming stripped 5 bases from V and 16 bases from J, with 26 bases between. The CDR3 is made up of 15 amino acids. Germline values: CDR1 SGHTA, CDR2 FQGNSA. The CDR3 is CASSRSGGGAGEKFF. CDR3 coding DNA: TGTGCCAGCAGCCGCTCCGGTGGGGGGGCCGGGGAGAAGTTTTTT.

In this sample, this clonotype is medium-sized. The chain links TRBV6-2 or TRBV6-3 to TRBJ2-7; 7 bases are a match to TRBD2. Germline CDR1 and CDR2: MNHEY and SVGEGT. The CDR3 totals 15 residues. The V gene end was trimmed by 5 bases and the J gene end by 7 bases; junction bases not matched to a gene: 14. CDR3 loop: CASSPAGTPGGEQYF. Here the CDR3 DNA reads TGTGCCAGCAGTCCCGCCGGGACCCCGGGAGGTGAGCAGTACTTC.

This clonotype ranks as medium-sized. V gene TRBV4-3 combines with J gene TRBJ2-1, with D possibly being TRBD1 (6 bases). V was trimmed by 0 bases and J by 6 bases, leaving 18 bases between them. Germline V CDR1 and CDR2: LGHNA, YSLEER. CDR3 size: 17 residues. The CDR3 region is CASSQDPIGGIANEQFF. The CDR3, as DNA: TGCGCCAGCAGCCAAGACCCAATAGGGGGAATTGCCAATGAGCAGTTCTTC.

By proportion, this clonotype is medium-sized. The chain combines TRBV20-1 with TRBJ1-1, with 7 bases identical to TRBD1. Germline loops: CDR1 DFQATT, CDR2 SNEGSKA (reference sequence). This CDR3 spans 14 amino acids. With 3 bases clipped from V and 7 bases from J, the junction kept 11 bases outside the gene matches. CDR3 loop: CSASGQARTFEAFF. DNA of the CDR3: TGCAGTGCTAGCGGACAGGCTAGAACATTTGAAGCTTTCTTT.

This clonotype is classed as medium-sized. The chain combines TRBV6-2 or TRBV6-3 with TRBJ2-5; tentatively, D is TRBD2 (6 bases). This CDR3 region has 15 residues. Trimming left V 2 bases short and J 5 bases short, with 15 bases between. Germline V gene lookup returns CDR1 MNHEY and CDR2 SVGEGT. This CDR3 reads CASSYPRTKGETQYF. CDR3 sequence (DNA): TGTGCCAGCAGTTACCCACGGACTAAGGGGGAGACCCAGTACTTC.

This clonotype is classed as medium-sized (0.01 to 0.1%). The V and J genes are TRBV7-2 and TRBJ1-5; D may be TRBD1 (6 bases). Germline CDR1 is SGHTA and CDR2 is FQGNSA. V was pared by 2 bases and J by 5 bases, with 16 bases between. The CDR3 covers 16 residues. The CDR3 nucleotides are TGTGCCAGCAGCTTACTGGGGGGCCAGGAGTATCAGCCCCAGCATTTT. Translation: CASSLLGGQEYQPQHF.

Judged by abundance, this clonotype is medium-sized (0.01 to 0.1%). V usage is TRBV28 and J usage is TRBJ2-7; D might be TRBD1 (7 bases). In germline, CDR1 is MDHEN, CDR2 SYDVKM. V dropped 7 bases and J dropped 2 bases, with 12 bases sitting between them. The CDR3 runs 13 residues. CDR3 nucleotides: TGTGCCAGCAAGCCAGGGGGGCCCTACGAGCAGTACTTC. The encoded protein is CASKPGGPYEQYF.